A selection of T cell receptor beta chains follows, all from one sample in a study of blood T cell repertoires in COVID-19. Sequenced by immunoSEQ multiplex PCR; TCRdb stores in-frame clones only, minus some. This sample carries 300,000 to 350,000 clones, roughly 87% of them seen once, and the ten largest clones take around 9.3%. The specimen was PBMCs or T cells enriched from blood (not recorded which). Receptors were obtained from a woman aged 18 to 35 who had recovered from COVID-19. Each CDR3 is given with its conserved first and last residue. The order of the fields is clone size, D gene, J gene, V gene, CDR3 protein, CDR3 DNA. D genes are given only for firm matches. Expanded clones are given a class, and other clones once, few, many or no size at all.

size: NA
D: NA
J: TRBJ2-1
V: TRBV28
CDR3: CASSLWGGQFF
DNA: TGTGCCAGCAGTTTATGGGGGGGGCAGTTCTTC

size: NA
D: NA
J: TRBJ1-1
V: TRBV18
CDR3: CASSPTGGGSEAFF
DNA: TGTGCCAGCTCACCAACGGGGGGCGGCTCTGAAGCTTTCTTT

size: NA
D: NA
J: TRBJ1-1
V: TRBV21-1
CDR3: CASSKDDRGPRGTEAFF
DNA: TGTGCCAGCAGCAAGGACGACAGGGGGCCAAGGGGCACTGAAGCTTTCTTT

size: once
D: NA
J: TRBJ2-5
V: TRBV5-1
CDR3: CANSSDQETQYF
DNA: TGCGCCAACAGCTCCGACCAAGAGACCCAGTACTTC

size: NA
D: NA
J: TRBJ1-3
V: TRBV6-5
CDR3: CASRRGGLSGNTIYF
DNA: TGTGCCAGCAGGCGCGGGGGGCTGTCTGGAAACACCATATATTTT

size: NA
D: TRBD1
J: TRBJ2-2
V: TRBV5-1
CDR3: CASSPQGTGFNGELFF
DNA: TGCGCCAGCAGCCCCCAAGGGACAGGGTTCAACGGGGAGCTGTTTTTT

size: NA
D: TRBD1
J: TRBJ1-2
V: TRBV6-5
CDR3: CASSTQGTRYTF
DNA: TGTGCCAGCAGCACACAGGGGACGCGCTACACCTTC

size: NA
D: NA
J: TRBJ2-5
V: TRBV5-8
CDR3: CASTSWDAGRQETQYF
DNA: TGTGCCAGCACCTCTTGGGATGCGGGGAGACAAGAGACCCAGTACTTC

size: NA
D: NA
J: TRBJ1-1
V: TRBV5-8
CDR3: CASSLLSRTEAFF
DNA: TGTGCCAGCAGCTTGCTGAGTCGGACTGAAGCTTTCTTT

size: once
D: NA
J: TRBJ2-3
V: TRBV7-2
CDR3: CASSLASHTDTQYF
DNA: TGTGCCAGCAGCCTAGCTAGCCACACAGATACGCAGTATTTT

size: once
D: TRBD1
J: TRBJ2-1
V: TRBV5-1
CDR3: CASRQQGAEQSEQFF
DNA: TGCGCCAGCAGGCAACAGGGGGCGGAACAGAGTGAGCAGTTCTTC

size: NA
D: TRBD1
J: TRBJ2-5
V: TRBV2
CDR3: CASTIGTGKETQYF
DNA: TGTGCCAGCACCATTGGGACAGGGAAAGAGACCCAGTACTTC

size: once
D: NA
J: TRBJ1-1
V: TRBV2
CDR3: CASSRLQGRAEAFF
DNA: TGTGCCAGCAGTCGCCTACAGGGCCGGGCTGAAGCTTTCTTT

size: NA
D: TRBD1
J: TRBJ1-4
V: TRBV30
CDR3: CAWRGQGHEKLFF
DNA: TGTGCCTGGAGAGGACAGGGTCATGAAAAACTGTTTTTT

size: NA
D: NA
J: TRBJ1-2
V: TRBV4-3
CDR3: CASSQDTGKGDGYTF
DNA: TGCGCCAGCAGCCAAGATACAGGGAAAGGGGATGGCTACACCTTC

size: NA
D: NA
J: TRBJ2-7
V: TRBV27
CDR3: CASSLGTTYEQYF
DNA: TGTGCCAGCAGTTTGGGCACCACCTACGAGCAGTACTTC

size: NA
D: TRBD2
J: TRBJ2-7
V: TRBV27
CDR3: CASSFSGSSYEQYF
DNA: TGTGCCAGCAGTTTTAGCGGGAGCTCCTACGAGCAGTACTTC

size: NA
D: NA
J: TRBJ2-5
V: TRBV18
CDR3: CASSPGADSTEETQYF
DNA: TGTGCCAGCTCACCAGGCGCTGACAGTACAGAAGAGACCCAGTACTTC

size: few
D: TRBD1
J: TRBJ1-1
V: TRBV19
CDR3: CASSIQGVNTEAFF
DNA: TGTGCCAGTAGTATCCAGGGGGTGAACACTGAAGCTTTCTTT

size: few
D: TRBD1
J: TRBJ1-4
V: TRBV25-1
CDR3: CASSETGITNEKLFF
DNA: TGTGCCAGCAGTGAGACAGGGATAACTAATGAAAAACTGTTTTTT

size: once
D: NA
J: TRBJ1-6
V: TRBV12-3/TRBV12-4
CDR3: CASTNSLYSPLHF
DNA: TGTGCCAGCACAAACAGCCTTTATTCACCCCTCCACTTT

size: NA
D: TRBD1
J: TRBJ1-2
V: TRBV5-6
CDR3: CASSMGQGFLSYGYTF
DNA: TGTGCCAGCAGCATGGGACAGGGGTTCCTATCCTATGGCTACACCTTC

size: NA
D: TRBD2
J: TRBJ2-2
V: TRBV4-3
CDR3: CASSPWTSGTTGELFF
DNA: TGCGCCAGCAGCCCTTGGACTAGCGGGACTACCGGGGAGCTGTTTTTT

size: NA
D: NA
J: TRBJ2-2
V: TRBV6-2/TRBV6-3
CDR3: CASSFWVTEGELFF
DNA: TGTGCCAGCAGTTTTTGGGTGACAGAAGGGGAGCTGTTTTTT

size: NA
D: NA
J: TRBJ2-5
V: TRBV6-2/TRBV6-3
CDR3: CASSLTGTFQETQYF
DNA: TGTGCCAGCAGTCTAACCGGGACTTTTCAAGAGACCCAGTACTTC

size: once
D: TRBD1
J: TRBJ1-2
V: TRBV25-1
CDR3: CASSEAGTGRIYGYTF
DNA: TGTGCCAGCAGTGAAGCCGGGACAGGGCGTATCTATGGCTACACCTTC

size: NA
D: TRBD2
J: TRBJ2-7
V: TRBV5-6
CDR3: CASSLRTSGTYEQYF
DNA: TGTGCCAGCAGCTTGCGGACTAGCGGGACTTACGAGCAGTACTTC

size: NA
D: NA
J: TRBJ1-3
V: TRBV5-1
CDR3: CASSFVVQDSGNTIYF
DNA: TGCGCCAGCAGCTTCGTCGTCCAGGACTCTGGAAACACCATATATTTT

size: NA
D: NA
J: TRBJ1-1
V: TRBV12-3/TRBV12-4
CDR3: CASSLRGAGKAFF
DNA: TGTGCCAGCAGTTTACGGGGGGCTGGGAAAGCTTTCTTT

size: once
D: NA
J: TRBJ1-1
V: TRBV30
CDR3: CAWSLTGGGAFF
DNA: TGTGCCTGGAGTTTGACGGGAGGTGGGGCTTTCTTT

size: NA
D: NA
J: TRBJ1-2
V: TRBV27
CDR3: CASRGIGNYGYTF
DNA: TGTGCCAGTCGAGGCATCGGCAACTATGGCTACACCTTC

size: NA
D: TRBD1
J: TRBJ1-2
V: TRBV5-1
CDR3: CASSLDRGAFYGYTF
DNA: TGCGCCAGCAGCTTAGACAGGGGGGCTTTCTATGGCTACACCTTC

size: NA
D: NA
J: TRBJ1-1
V: TRBV27
CDR3: CASSFHSGTTQAFF
DNA: TGTGCCAGCAGTTTTCATTCCGGGACAACCCAAGCTTTCTTT

size: NA
D: NA
J: TRBJ1-4
V: TRBV18
CDR3: CASSAIRANEKLFF
DNA: TGTGCCAGCTCAGCAATCAGGGCTAATGAAAAACTGTTTTTT

size: NA
D: NA
J: TRBJ2-5
V: TRBV5-5
CDR3: CASSLEGNQETQYF
DNA: TGTGCCAGCAGCTTGGAGGGGAACCAAGAGACCCAGTACTTC

size: NA
D: NA
J: TRBJ1-1
V: TRBV5-1
CDR3: CASSLHSGGSEAFF
DNA: TGCGCCAGCAGCTTGCACTCGGGGGGCTCTGAAGCTTTCTTT

size: few
D: NA
J: TRBJ2-2
V: TRBV7-6
CDR3: CASSLSWGDTGELFF
DNA: TGTGCCAGCAGCTTATCATGGGGGGACACCGGGGAGCTGTTTTTT

size: NA
D: NA
J: TRBJ1-2
V: TRBV2
CDR3: CASRRDKTNYGYTF
DNA: TGTGCCAGCAGGAGGGACAAGACTAACTATGGCTACACCTTC

size: NA
D: TRBD1
J: TRBJ1-4
V: TRBV5-1
CDR3: CASSLGDSVGEKLFF
DNA: TGCGCCAGCAGCTTGGGGGACAGCGTAGGTGAAAAACTGTTTTTT

size: NA
D: NA
J: TRBJ1-3
V: TRBV6-5
CDR3: CASSLTGFLGNTIYF
DNA: TGTGCCAGCAGTTTGACCGGGTTCCTCGGGAACACCATATATTTT

size: once
D: TRBD1
J: TRBJ1-4
V: TRBV4-2
CDR3: CASSQGDRTNEKLFF
DNA: TGTGCCAGCAGCCAAGGGGACAGAACTAATGAAAAACTGTTTTTT

size: NA
D: NA
J: TRBJ1-6
V: TRBV19
CDR3: CASSIGDFNSPLHF
DNA: TGTGCCAGTAGTATAGGAGATTTTAATTCACCCCTCCACTTT

size: NA
D: TRBD2
J: TRBJ2-3
V: TRBV3-1/TRBV3-2
CDR3: CASSQASGRETDTQYF
DNA: TGTGCCAGCAGCCAAGCTAGCGGGAGGGAAACAGATACGCAGTATTTT

size: NA
D: TRBD2
J: TRBJ2-1
V: TRBV9
CDR3: CASSVGLAGVNEQFF
DNA: TGTGCCAGCAGCGTAGGCCTAGCGGGGGTGAATGAGCAGTTCTTC

size: NA
D: TRBD2
J: TRBJ2-5
V: TRBV7-7
CDR3: CASSLGTSGIREETQYF
DNA: TGTGCCAGCAGCTTAGGGACTAGCGGGATAAGGGAAGAGACCCAGTACTTC

size: NA
D: TRBD2
J: TRBJ2-5
V: TRBV9
CDR3: CASSASSPGGAGETQYF
DNA: TGTGCCAGCAGCGCTAGTTCTCCGGGGGGAGCGGGAGAGACCCAGTACTTC

size: NA
D: NA
J: TRBJ2-3
V: TRBV18
CDR3: CASSPKVMRGSTDTQYF
DNA: TGTGCCAGCTCACCTAAAGTTATGCGGGGTAGCACAGATACGCAGTATTTT

size: NA
D: TRBD2
J: TRBJ2-7
V: TRBV10-3
CDR3: CAISEIAGGKNEQYF
DNA: TGTGCCATCAGTGAGATAGCGGGGGGGAAGAACGAGCAGTACTTC

size: once
D: TRBD1
J: TRBJ1-4
V: TRBV28
CDR3: CASSRTGANEKLFF
DNA: TGTGCCAGCTCAAGAACAGGGGCGAATGAAAAACTGTTTTTT

size: NA
D: NA
J: TRBJ1-1
V: TRBV4-3
CDR3: CASSQAGMNTEAFF
DNA: TGCGCCAGCAGCCAAGCAGGGATGAACACTGAAGCTTTCTTT

size: NA
D: NA
J: TRBJ1-2
V: TRBV28
CDR3: CASRYGAAGAGYTF
DNA: TGTGCCAGCAGATATGGGGCGGCAGGGGCTGGCTACACCTTC

size: NA
D: NA
J: TRBJ1-4
V: TRBV6-6
CDR3: CASSRHDSSFATNEKLFF
DNA: TGTGCCAGCAGTCGCCATGACAGCTCCTTTGCAACTAATGAAAAACTGTTTTTT

size: NA
D: NA
J: TRBJ2-5
V: TRBV14
CDR3: CASSSRGRETQYF
DNA: TGTGCCAGCAGCTCGCGGGGTCGGGAGACCCAGTACTTC

size: once
D: TRBD1
J: TRBJ2-7
V: TRBV6-5
CDR3: CASSYEDRGREQYF
DNA: TGTGCCAGCAGTTACGAGGACAGGGGGCGCGAGCAGTACTTC

size: NA
D: NA
J: TRBJ2-1
V: TRBV29-1
CDR3: CSVYGHSSYNEQFF
DNA: TGCAGCGTTTACGGTCATAGCTCCTACAATGAGCAGTTCTTC